The next 31 T cell receptor beta chains were all read from a single sample in a study of Graves' ophthalmopathy and Graves' hyperthyroidism. RNA transcripts served as template for amplifying TCR beta CDR3 sequences. An opening RT-PCR round employed HTBI primers and preceded a second-round multiplex PCR. TCRdb reprocessed the multiplex PCR reads with MiXCR, giving one entry per CDR3 protein. The sample carries hundreds of thousands of distinct CDR3 sequences, 22% recorded once. The sequencing input was peripheral blood. These receptors all stem from a woman between 18 and 29 years old with stable Graves' hyperthyroidism. Some clones in this sample may be carry-over from other donors' samples.

The chain employs TRBV18 and TRBJ1-1, with 7 bases lining up with TRBD1. CDR1 and CDR2 (germline): KGHSH, LQKENI. The V segment lost 4 bases and the J segment 2 bases; nucleotides outside the gene matches: 4. The CDR3 contains 14 residues. In DNA, the CDR3 is TGTGCCAGCTCACGAGGACAGGACAACACTGAAGCTTTCTTT. It translates to CASSRGQDNTEAFF.

This clonotype was seen at least ten times. This rearrangement joins TRBV2 to TRBJ1-2; 9 bases fit TRBD1. V lost 7 bases and J lost 8; bases outside the gene matches: 14. This CDR3 spans 15 amino acids. Germline CDR1 is SNHLY and CDR2 is FYNNEI. The CDR3 loop is CASNPRTGDIGGYTF. The CDR3 region has the DNA TGTGCCAGCAACCCCCGGACAGGGGATATTGGAGGCTACACCTTC.

The chain is built from TRBV28 and TRBJ2-5; D might be TRBD2 (5 bases). V shed 2 bases and J shed 3 bases, with 16 bases lying between them. This CDR3 has 16 residues. Germline V gives CDR1 MDHEN, CDR2 SYDVKM. CDR3 amino acids: CASSLSLGLTEETQYF. In DNA, the CDR3 is TGTGCCAGCAGTTTAAGCTTAGGACTCACCGAAGAGACCCAGTACTTC.

This clonotype appeared many times. One junction end does not reproduce the germline sequence, and a read error may be involved. This chain uses TRBV11-2 with TRBJ1-3; D remains unclear. This CDR3 has 16 residues. Looked up from germline, CDR1 is SGHAT and CDR2 is FQNNGV. CDR3 residues: CASTLVGSGSGNTIYF. DNA of the CDR3: TGTGCCAGCACCTTAGTGGGATCCGGGTCTGGAAACACCATATATTTT.

This clonotype was seen only a few times. The V gene is TRBV11-1, the J gene TRBJ2-3; 9 positions agree with TRBD2. Germline V gives CDR1 SGHAT, CDR2 FQDESV (reference sequence). V dropped 5 bases and J dropped 0; count of bases not matched to a gene: 12. The CDR3 has 18 amino acids. The CDR3 DNA is TGTGCCAGCAGCCTTACCCGGCTAGCGGGGTCTAGCACAGATACGCAGTATTTT. As protein: CASSLTRLAGSSTDTQYF.

V and J are TRBV6-1 and TRBJ1-2; D may be TRBD1 (6 bases). The CDR3 extends over 15 amino acids. CDR1 and CDR2 (germline): MNHNS, SASEGT. The V gene lost 0 bases and the J gene lost 2 bases, with 10 bases spanning the gap. The CDR3 coding sequence is TGTGCCAGCAGTGAAGCGCCTGGACAGAACTATGGCTACACCTTC. This codes for CASSEAPGQNYGYTF.

The V call is TRBV6-1, the J call TRBJ2-5, with 12 bases identical to TRBD2. Germline V CDR1 and CDR2: MNHNS, SASEGT. The length of the CDR3 is 16 residues. J gave up 5 bases and V 4 bases, and 8 bases lay outside the gene matches. The CDR3 reads CASSVASGGGEETQYF. The CDR3 region has the DNA TGTGCCAGCAGTGTGGCTAGCGGGGGGGGAGAGGAGACCCAGTACTTC.

At least ten counts were recorded for this clonotype. The gene calls are TRBV10-1 and TRBJ2-5; possibly TRBD1 or TRBD2 for D (6 bases each). The ends were cut back, 6 bases at V and 7 bases at J, with 18 bases in the middle. The germline V gene encodes CDR1 WNHNN and CDR2 SYGVQD (reference sequence). The CDR3 is made up of 14 amino acids. CDR3 sequence: CASSVTRGLGTQYF. The CDR3 DNA reads as TGCGCCAGCAGCGTGACCCGGGGGCTGGGGACCCAGTACTTC.

This clonotype has a count of ten or more. The gene calls are TRBV7-6 and TRBJ2-5, with D possibly matching TRBD2 (5 bases). The germline CDR1 and CDR2 sequences are SGHVS and FNYEAQ. The CDR3 loop spans 13 amino acids. Trimming removed 5 bases from V and 4 bases from J, with 11 bases in between. The CDR3 DNA reads as TGTGCCAGCAGCCCGGGGTCGGGAGAGACCCAGTACTTC. Translating it yields CASSPGSGETQYF.

This clonotype was seen at least ten times. The chain couples TRBV7-2 to TRBJ1-1; no clear D. The V and J ends lost 5 bases and 5 bases respectively, with 12 bases between them. The CDR3 has 13 amino acids. CDR1 is SGHTA and CDR2 is FQGNSA in the germline V gene. The CDR3 reads CASSPALGTEAFF. As DNA, the CDR3 is TGTGCCAGCAGCCCAGCTTTGGGGACTGAAGCTTTCTTT. Complete variable domain (other parts from reference TRBV7-2 and TRBJ1-1): GAGVSQSPSNKVTEKGKDVELRCDPISGHTALYWYRQSLGQGLEFLIYFQGNSAPDKSGLPSDRFSAERTGGSVSTLTIQRTQQEDSAVYLCASSPALGTEAFFGQGTRLTVV.

This clonotype was seen ten or more times. An end of the junction differs from the germline gene, which may be a read error. This sequence joins TRBV19 and TRBJ1-1, with D possibly matching TRBD1 (5 bases). This CDR3 region has 13 residues. Germline CDR1 reads LNHDA; CDR2 reads SQIVND (reference sequence). The DNA for the CDR3 is TGTGCCAGTGCCTTCGACAGAAACACTGAAACTTTCTTT. This translates into CASAFDRNTETFF.

The chain has TRBV7-2 and TRBJ1-1; no definite D call. Deletions cut 11 bases from V and 8 bases from J, with 21 bases between. The length of the CDR3 is 13 residues. Germline lookup yields CDR1 SGHTA and CDR2 FQGNSA. For the CDR3, the DNA is TGTGCCTGGAGTGACCTAAGCTTACTCGAAGCTTTCTTT. It codes for CAWSDLSLLEAFF.

This clonotype was seen repeatedly, ten times or more. The rearrangement links TRBV12-3 or TRBV12-4 to TRBJ2-7; TRBD1 matches 10 bases. The CDR3 consists of 14 residues. The V gene end was trimmed by 6 bases and the J gene end by 5 bases; junction bases not matched to a gene: 7. The CDR3 region is CASSRQGAVNEQYF. DNA for the CDR3: TGTGCCAGCAGCAGACAGGGGGCGGTCAACGAGCAGTACTTC.

This clonotype was detected a few times. The CDR3 reads CASSFRPDGEAFF. Written as DNA, the CDR3 is TGTGCCAGCAGCTTTAGGCCCGATGGTGAAGCTTTCTTT. This chain connects TRBV11-2 to TRBJ1-1; D is ambiguous. The length of the CDR3 is 13 residues. The V gene's germline CDR1 is SGHAT and CDR2 FQNNGV. V gave up 3 bases and J gave up 7 bases, with 12 bases separating them.

The genes are TRBV6-5 and TRBJ2-2; D is perhaps TRBD1 (5 bases). The CDR3 length is 16 residues. Trimming shortened V by 0 bases and J by 6 bases, and 14 bases separated the two germline ends. Germline V gives CDR1 MNHEY, CDR2 SVGAGI. The CDR3 DNA is TGTGCCAGCAGTTACTCGGTAGGGGCTGTCGCCGGGGAGCTGTTTTTT. Protein product: CASSYSVGAVAGELFF.

This sequence joins TRBV7-2 and TRBJ1-1, with D unclear. Between the trimmed V and J ends, which lost 0 bases and 5 bases, there was a span of 7 bases. CDR3 length: 13 residues. Germline values: CDR1 SGHTA, CDR2 FQGNSA. The DNA for the CDR3 is TGTGCCAGCAGCTTAGCATTAAGAACTGAAGCTTTCTTT. Amino acids: CASSLALRTEAFF.

This clonotype was counted between two and nine times. This chain connects TRBV2 to TRBJ2-5, with a tentative D call TRBD2 (6 bases). From germline, CDR1 is SNHLY and CDR2 FYNNEI. This CDR3 has 14 amino acids. V dropped 7 bases and J dropped 5 bases, with 17 bases sitting between them. DNA for the CDR3: TGTGCCAGCATGGTGGGGAGGCGGGCGGAGACCCAGTACTTC. Translating it yields CASMVGRRAETQYF.

The chain recombines TRBV25-1 with TRBJ2-5; D possibly matches TRBD1 or TRBD2 (6 bases each). Germline V gene sequence: CDR1 MGHDK, CDR2 SYGVNS. This CDR3 is built from 14 residues. The V and J ends lost 4 bases and 5 bases respectively, with 14 bases between them. The CDR3 region is CASSVRGGEETQYF. The CDR3 DNA reads as TGTGCCAGCAGTGTCAGGGGAGGTGAGGAGACCCAGTACTTC.

CDR3 nucleotides: TGCAGCGTTGAAGCCAGGGATCGGGGTGTAGATACCCAGTACTTC. It translates to CSVEARDRGVDTQYF. J is TRBJ2-5 and V is TRBV29-1; D might be TRBD1 or TRBD2, each matching 5 bases. This CDR3 has 15 amino acids. V lost 1 base and J 8 bases, leaving 20 bases between the germline ends. Germline V gene data show CDR1 as SQVTM and CDR2 as ANQGSEA.

The V and J genes are TRBV6-1 and TRBJ1-1; TRBD1 is a possible D gene (6 bases). V dropped 8 bases and J dropped 4 bases, with 14 bases sitting between them. CDR1 is MNHNS and CDR2 is SASEGT in the germline V gene. The CDR3 contains 13 residues. Here the CDR3 reads CASGETGVTEAFF. CDR3 bases: TGTGCCAGCGGGGAGACAGGAGTCACTGAAGCTTTCTTT.

At least ten counts were recorded for this clonotype. The V gene is TRBV4-1, the J gene TRBJ1-1; the D gene is possibly TRBD1 (6 bases). The germline gives CDR1 MGHRA, CDR2 YSYEKL. The CDR3 has 16 residues. V was clipped by 2 bases and J by 2 bases, with 15 bases between them. The CDR3 DNA reads as TGCGCCAGCAGCCAAAGCCAGCGACAGGAAAACACTGAAGCTTTCTTT. It encodes CASSQSQRQENTEAFF.

This clonotype was seen repeatedly, ten times or more. The chain is built from TRBV12-3 or TRBV12-4 and TRBJ2-7, with 13 nucleotides matching TRBD2. The CDR3 has 15 amino acids. Trimming removed 5 bases from V and 3 bases from J; junction bases left unmatched: 4. The chain's CDR3 is CASSARLAGGYEQYF. CDR3 sequence (DNA): TGTGCCAGCAGTGCGCGACTAGCGGGAGGCTACGAGCAGTACTTC.

This clonotype was counted at least ten times. The V gene is TRBV30, the J gene TRBJ2-5, with D tentatively TRBD1 (5 bases). Germline V gives CDR1 GTSNPN, CDR2 SVGIG (reference sequence). The CDR3 loop spans 14 amino acids. Trimming left V 1 base short and J 1 base short, with 10 bases between. CDR3 loop: CAWSGNRFQETQYF. The CDR3 DNA is TGTGCCTGGAGTGGGAACAGGTTCCAAGAGACCCAGTACTTC.

This clonotype was seen many times. The V gene is TRBV28, the J gene TRBJ2-7, with a possible D match to TRBD2 (5 bases). This CDR3 has 12 residues. Germline V CDR1 and CDR2: MDHEN, SYDVKM. V was clipped by 4 bases and J by 6 bases, with 10 bases between them. The chain's CDR3 is CASSSLSGEQYF. CDR3 in DNA: TGTGCCAGCAGTTCCCTAAGCGGCGAGCAGTACTTC.

This chain links TRBV29-1 with TRBJ1-1; possibly TRBD1 for D (5 bases). CDR1 and CDR2 from the germline V gene are SQVTM and ANQGSEA. This CDR3 is 13 amino acids long. Trimming removed 0 bases from V and 7 bases from J, with 12 bases in between. CDR3 amino acids: CSVEDYGGGEAFF. The CDR3 DNA reads as TGCAGCGTTGAAGATTACGGGGGGGGTGAAGCTTTCTTT.

This clonotype was seen at least ten times. The genes are TRBV20-1 and TRBJ1-2; D might be TRBD1 (6 bases). The CDR3 runs to 13 residues. Trimming pared 7 bases from V and 0 bases from J, leaving 12 bases between. CDR1 and CDR2 (germline): DFQATT, SNEGSKA (reference sequence). The CDR3 nucleotides are TGCAGTGTTCGGGACAACTCTAACTATGGCTACACCTTC. It encodes CSVRDNSNYGYTF.

This clonotype was found a few times. This chain joins TRBV29-1 and TRBJ1-1; 8 positions match TRBD1. Germline V lookup: CDR1 SQVTM, CDR2 ANQGSEA. This CDR3 comprises 13 residues. V lost 6 bases, J lost 4 bases, and 7 bases stayed unmatched. The CDR3 DNA reads as TGCAGCGTCAGGACAGGGAAGGGCACTGAAGCTTTCTTT. It is translated as CSVRTGKGTEAFF. Full variable domain (rest looked up from reference TRBV29-1 and TRBJ1-1): SAVISQKPSRDICQRGTSLTIQCQVDSQVTMMFWYRQQPGQSLTLIATANQGSEATYESGFVIDKFPISRPNLTFSTLTVSNMSPEDSSIYLCSVRTGKGTEAFFGQGTRLTVV.

This clonotype was detected many times. The V call is TRBV28, the J call TRBJ2-7, with D possibly TRBD1 on 6 matching bases. Germline CDR1 MDHEN, CDR2 SYDVKM. V lost 2 bases and J 3 bases, leaving 17 bases between the germline ends. CDR3 length: 16 residues. CDR3 amino acids: CASSLTPGAGLYEQYF. As DNA, the CDR3 is TGTGCCAGCAGTTTAACCCCAGGGGCAGGGCTCTACGAGCAGTACTTC.

This chain uses TRBV6-2 or TRBV6-3 with TRBJ2-7, with D unclear. The CDR3 is 16 amino acids. Germline CDR1 and CDR2: MNHEY and SVGEGT. The V gene lost 6 bases and the J gene lost 0 bases, with 18 bases spanning the gap. The CDR3 loop reads CASSSYRQTLSYEQYF. In DNA form, the CDR3 reads TGTGCCAGCAGCTCCTACCGGCAGACCCTCTCCTACGAGCAGTACTTC.

In its sample, this clonotype was seen many times. The chain carries TRBV12-3 or TRBV12-4 and TRBJ1-1; D may be TRBD1 (6 bases). The CDR3 totals 13 residues. Trimming pared 6 bases from V and 3 bases from J, leaving 11 bases between. CDR3 sequence: CASRRRGDTEAFF. CDR3 in DNA: TGTGCCAGCAGGCGGAGGGGGGACACTGAAGCTTTCTTT.

This clonotype appeared many times. This chain uses TRBV4-1 with TRBJ2-7, with 8 bases lining up with TRBD2. Trimming removed 4 bases from V and 2 bases from J; junction bases left unmatched: 10. CDR1 is MGHRA and CDR2 is YSYEKL in the germline V gene. The length of the CDR3 is 16 residues. The CDR3, as DNA: TGCGCCAGCAGCCCTCTTGGTAGCGGGGAGCCCTACGAGCAGTACTTC. Translating it yields CASSPLGSGEPYEQYF.